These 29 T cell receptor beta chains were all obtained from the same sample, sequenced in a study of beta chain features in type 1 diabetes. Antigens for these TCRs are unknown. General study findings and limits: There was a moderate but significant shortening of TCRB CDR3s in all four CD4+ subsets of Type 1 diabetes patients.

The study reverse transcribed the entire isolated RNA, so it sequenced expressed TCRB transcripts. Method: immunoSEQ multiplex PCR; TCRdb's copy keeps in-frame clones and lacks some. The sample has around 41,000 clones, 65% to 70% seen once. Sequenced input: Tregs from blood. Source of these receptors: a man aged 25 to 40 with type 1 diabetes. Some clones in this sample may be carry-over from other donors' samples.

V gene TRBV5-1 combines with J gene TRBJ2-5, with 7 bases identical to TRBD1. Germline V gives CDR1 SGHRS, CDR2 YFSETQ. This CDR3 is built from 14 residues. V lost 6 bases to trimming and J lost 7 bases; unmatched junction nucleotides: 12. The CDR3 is CASNPGQILGTQYF. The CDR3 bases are TGCGCCAGCAACCCGGGACAGATTTTAGGGACCCAGTACTTC.

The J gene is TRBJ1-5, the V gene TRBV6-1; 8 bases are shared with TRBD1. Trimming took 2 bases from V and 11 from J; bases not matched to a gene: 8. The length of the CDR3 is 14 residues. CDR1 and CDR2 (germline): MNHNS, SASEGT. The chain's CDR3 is CASSESGGAAAQHF. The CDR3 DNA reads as TGTGCCAGCAGTGAATCAGGGGGCGCGGCGGCCCAGCATTTT.

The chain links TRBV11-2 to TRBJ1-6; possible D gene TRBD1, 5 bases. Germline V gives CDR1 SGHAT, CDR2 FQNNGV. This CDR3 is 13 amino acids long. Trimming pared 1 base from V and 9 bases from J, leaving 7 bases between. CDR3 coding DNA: TGTGCCAGCAGCTTAGGGGGCCGTTCACCCCTCCACTTT. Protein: CASSLGGRSPLHF.

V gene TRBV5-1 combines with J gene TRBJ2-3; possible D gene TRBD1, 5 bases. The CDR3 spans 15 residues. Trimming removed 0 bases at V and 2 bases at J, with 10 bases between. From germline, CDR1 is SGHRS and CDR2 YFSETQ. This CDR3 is CASSLVQGATDTQYF. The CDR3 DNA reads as TGCGCCAGCAGCTTGGTTCAGGGCGCCACAGATACGCAGTATTTT.

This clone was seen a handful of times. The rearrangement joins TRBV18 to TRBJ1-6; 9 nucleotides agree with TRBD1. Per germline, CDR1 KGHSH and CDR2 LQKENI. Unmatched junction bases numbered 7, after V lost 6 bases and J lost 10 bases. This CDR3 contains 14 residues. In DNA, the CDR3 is TGTGCCAGCTCCCCGGGACAGGGAGTCTCACCCCTCCACTTT. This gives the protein CASSPGQGVSPLHF.

The CDR3 DNA reads as TGTGCCAGCAGTTTTGGAGATTCACCCCTCCACTTT. Protein sequence: CASSFGDSPLHF. The V and J genes are TRBV28 and TRBJ1-6; no reliable D call. Trimming stripped 3 bases from V and 8 bases from J, with 5 bases between. Germline CDR1 MDHEN, CDR2 SYDVKM. This CDR3 spans 12 amino acids. The full variable domain, rest sourced from reference TRBV28 and TRBJ1-6, is DVKVTQSSRYLVKRTGEKVFLECVQDMDHENMFWYRQDPGLGLRLIYFSYDVKMKEKGDIPEGYSVSREKKERFSLILESASTNQTSMYLCASSFGDSPLHFGNGTRLTVT.

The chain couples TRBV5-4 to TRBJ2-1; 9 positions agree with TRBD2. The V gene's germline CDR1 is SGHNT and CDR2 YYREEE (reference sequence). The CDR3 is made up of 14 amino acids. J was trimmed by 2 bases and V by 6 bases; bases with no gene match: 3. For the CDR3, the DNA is TGTGCCAGCAACATAGCGGGGGCCTACAATGAGCAGTTCTTC. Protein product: CASNIAGAYNEQFF.

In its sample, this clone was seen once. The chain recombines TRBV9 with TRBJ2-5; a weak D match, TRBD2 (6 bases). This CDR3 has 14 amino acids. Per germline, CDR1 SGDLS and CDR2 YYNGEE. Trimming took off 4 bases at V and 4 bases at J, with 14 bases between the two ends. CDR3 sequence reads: CASSPGLATETQYF. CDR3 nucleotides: TGTGCCAGCAGCCCCGGGCTAGCGACAGAGACCCAGTACTTC.

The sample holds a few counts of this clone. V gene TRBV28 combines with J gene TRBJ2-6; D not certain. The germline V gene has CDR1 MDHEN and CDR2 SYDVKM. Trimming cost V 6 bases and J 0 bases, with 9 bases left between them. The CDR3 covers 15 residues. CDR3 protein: CASRRLISGANVLTF. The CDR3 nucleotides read TGTGCCAGCAGACGACTGATCTCTGGGGCCAACGTCCTGACTTTC.

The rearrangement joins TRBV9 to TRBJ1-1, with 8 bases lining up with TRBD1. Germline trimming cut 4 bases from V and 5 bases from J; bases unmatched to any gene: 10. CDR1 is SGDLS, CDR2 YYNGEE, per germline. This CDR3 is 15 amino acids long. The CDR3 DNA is TGTGCCAGCAGCCCCGTCAGGGGGCGGAATACTGAAGCTTTCTTT. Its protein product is CASSPVRGRNTEAFF.

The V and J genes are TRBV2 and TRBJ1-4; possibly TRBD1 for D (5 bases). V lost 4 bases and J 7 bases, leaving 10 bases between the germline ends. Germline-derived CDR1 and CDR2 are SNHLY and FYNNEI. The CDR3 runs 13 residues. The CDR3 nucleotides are TGTGCCAGCAGTGCCGGGGGAGGTGAAAAACTGTTTTTT. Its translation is CASSAGGGEKLFF.

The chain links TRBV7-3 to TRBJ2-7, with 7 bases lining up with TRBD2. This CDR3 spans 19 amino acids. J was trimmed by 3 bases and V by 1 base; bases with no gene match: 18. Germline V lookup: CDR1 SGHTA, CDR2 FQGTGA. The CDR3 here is CASSLNQLFGRLDFYEQYF. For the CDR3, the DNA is TGTGCCAGCAGCTTAAATCAGCTGTTCGGGAGGCTTGACTTCTACGAGCAGTACTTC.

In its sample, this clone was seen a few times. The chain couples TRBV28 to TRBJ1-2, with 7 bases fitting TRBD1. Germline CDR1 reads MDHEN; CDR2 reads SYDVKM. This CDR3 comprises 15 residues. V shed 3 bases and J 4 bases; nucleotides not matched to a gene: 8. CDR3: CASSFEDRLPYGYTF. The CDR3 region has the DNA TGTGCCAGCAGTTTCGAGGACAGGCTACCCTATGGCTACACCTTC.

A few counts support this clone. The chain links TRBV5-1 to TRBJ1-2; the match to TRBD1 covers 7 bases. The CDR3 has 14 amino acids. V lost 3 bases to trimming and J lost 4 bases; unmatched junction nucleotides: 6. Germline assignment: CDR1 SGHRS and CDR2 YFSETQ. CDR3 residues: CASSYQTGTYGYTF. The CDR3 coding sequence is TGCGCCAGCAGCTACCAGACAGGGACCTATGGCTACACCTTC.

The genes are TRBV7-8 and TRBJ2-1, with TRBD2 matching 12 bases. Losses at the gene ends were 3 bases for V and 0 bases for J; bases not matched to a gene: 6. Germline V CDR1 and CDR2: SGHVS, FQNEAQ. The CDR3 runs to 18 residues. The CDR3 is CASSLTSGGLSSYNEQFF. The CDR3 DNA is TGTGCCAGCAGCTTGACTAGCGGGGGCCTGAGCTCCTACAATGAGCAGTTCTTC.

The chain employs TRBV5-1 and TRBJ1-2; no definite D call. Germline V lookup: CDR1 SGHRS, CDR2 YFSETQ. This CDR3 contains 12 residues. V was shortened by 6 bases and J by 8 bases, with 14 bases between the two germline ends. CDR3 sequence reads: CASKIPAGGYTF. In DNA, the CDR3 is TGCGCCAGCAAGATCCCCGCGGGCGGCTACACCTTC.

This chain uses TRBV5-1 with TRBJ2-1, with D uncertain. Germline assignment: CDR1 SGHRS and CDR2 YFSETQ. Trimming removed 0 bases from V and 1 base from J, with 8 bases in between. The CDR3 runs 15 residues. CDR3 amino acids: CASSLGGASYNEQFF. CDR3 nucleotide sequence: TGCGCCAGCAGCTTGGGCGGTGCTTCCTACAATGAGCAGTTCTTC.

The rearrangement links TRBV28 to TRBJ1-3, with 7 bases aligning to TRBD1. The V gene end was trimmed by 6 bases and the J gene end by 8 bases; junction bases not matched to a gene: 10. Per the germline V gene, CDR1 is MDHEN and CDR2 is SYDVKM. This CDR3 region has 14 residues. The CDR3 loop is CASRRQGRRDTIYF. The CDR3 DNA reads TGTGCCAGCAGACGACAGGGTAGGAGGGACACCATATATTTT.

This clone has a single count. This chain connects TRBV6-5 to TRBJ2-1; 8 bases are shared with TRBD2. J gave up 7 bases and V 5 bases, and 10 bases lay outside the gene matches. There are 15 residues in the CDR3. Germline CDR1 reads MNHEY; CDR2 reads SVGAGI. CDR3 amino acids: CASSTGGGLINEQFF. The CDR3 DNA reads TGTGCCAGCAGTACGGGGGGGGGATTGATAAATGAGCAGTTCTTC.

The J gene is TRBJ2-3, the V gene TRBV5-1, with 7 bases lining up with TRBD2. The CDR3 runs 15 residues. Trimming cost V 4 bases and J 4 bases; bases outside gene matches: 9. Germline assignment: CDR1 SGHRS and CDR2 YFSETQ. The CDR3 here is CASSRSGVFADTQYF. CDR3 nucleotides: TGCGCCAGCAGCCGGAGCGGGGTTTTCGCAGATACGCAGTATTTT.

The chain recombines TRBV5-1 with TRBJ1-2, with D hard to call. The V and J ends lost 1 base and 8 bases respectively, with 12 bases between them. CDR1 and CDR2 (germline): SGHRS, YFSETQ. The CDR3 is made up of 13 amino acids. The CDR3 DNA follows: TGCGCCAGCAGCTTGAATGATGGGAGAGGCTACACCTTC. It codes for CASSLNDGRGYTF.

The CDR3, as DNA: TGTGCCAGCAGCTTAGCGTCGACAGGAGAGAAGGAGCAGTACTTC. As protein: CASSLASTGEKEQYF. V usage is TRBV7-9 and J usage is TRBJ2-7; a possible D gene is TRBD1 (6 bases). Germline-derived CDR1 and CDR2 are SEHNR and FQNEAQ (reference sequence). The CDR3 is 15 residues long. V was clipped by 0 bases and J by 7 bases, with 16 bases between them.

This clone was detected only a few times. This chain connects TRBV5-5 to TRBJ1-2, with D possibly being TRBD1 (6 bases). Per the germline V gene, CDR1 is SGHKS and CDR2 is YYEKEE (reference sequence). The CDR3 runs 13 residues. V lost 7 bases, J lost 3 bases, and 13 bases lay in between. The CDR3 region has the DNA TGTGCCAGCTCACTGTGGGGGCACTATGGCTACACCTTC. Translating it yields CASSLWGHYGYTF.

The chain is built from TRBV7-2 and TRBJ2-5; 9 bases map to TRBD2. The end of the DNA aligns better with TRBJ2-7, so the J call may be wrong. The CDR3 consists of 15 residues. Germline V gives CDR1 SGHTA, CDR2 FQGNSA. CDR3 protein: CASSLARGGPYEQYF. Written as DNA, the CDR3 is TGTGCCAGCAGCTTAGCGCGGGGGGGGCCCTACGAGCAGTACTTC.

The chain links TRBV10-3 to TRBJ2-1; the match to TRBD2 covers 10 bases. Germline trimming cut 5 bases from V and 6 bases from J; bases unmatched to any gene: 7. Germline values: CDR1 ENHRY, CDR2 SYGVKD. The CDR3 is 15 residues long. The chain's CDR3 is CAISSGLAGVNEQFF. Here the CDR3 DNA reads TGTGCCATCAGTTCAGGGCTAGCGGGAGTCAATGAGCAGTTCTTC.

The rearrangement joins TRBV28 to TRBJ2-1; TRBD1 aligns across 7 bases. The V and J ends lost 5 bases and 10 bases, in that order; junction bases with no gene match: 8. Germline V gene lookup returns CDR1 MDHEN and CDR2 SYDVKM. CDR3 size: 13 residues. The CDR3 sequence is CASSLRDRWEQFF. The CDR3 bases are TGTGCCAGCAGTCTACGGGACAGATGGGAGCAGTTCTTC.

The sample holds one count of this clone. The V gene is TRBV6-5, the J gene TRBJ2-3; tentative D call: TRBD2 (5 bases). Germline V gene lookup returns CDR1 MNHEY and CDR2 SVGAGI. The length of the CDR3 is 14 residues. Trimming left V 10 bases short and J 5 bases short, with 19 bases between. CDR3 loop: CATESLRGQDTQYF. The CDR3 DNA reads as TGTGCCACAGAATCACTACGGGGTCAAGATACGCAGTATTTT.

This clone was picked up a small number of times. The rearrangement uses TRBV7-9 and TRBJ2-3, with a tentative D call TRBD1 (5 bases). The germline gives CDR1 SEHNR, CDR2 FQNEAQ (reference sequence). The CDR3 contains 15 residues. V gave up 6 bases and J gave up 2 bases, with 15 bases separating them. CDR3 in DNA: TGTGCCAGCAGTAGGTGGGGCAGGATCACAGATACGCAGTATTTT. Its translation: CASSRWGRITDTQYF.

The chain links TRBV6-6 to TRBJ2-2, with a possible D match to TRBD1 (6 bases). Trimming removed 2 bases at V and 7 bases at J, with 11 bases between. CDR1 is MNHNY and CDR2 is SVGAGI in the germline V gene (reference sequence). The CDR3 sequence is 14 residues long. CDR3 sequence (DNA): TGTGCCAGCAGTTACGGGGACAATTTCGGGGAGCTGTTTTTT. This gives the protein CASSYGDNFGELFF.